This T cell receptor (beta chain) was captured in a study of human T cells and chemical hapten exposure. Time point defined: patch test 2, 6 weeks after DPC sensitization. Treatment of the sample: therapeutic diphenylcyclopropenone sensitization with weekly scalp DPC. V was clipped by 0 bases and J by 4 bases, with 16 bases between them. This CDR3 region has 17 residues. Germline assignment: CDR1 MNHEY and CDR2 SVGEGT. MiXCR was run by TCRdb on the RACE reads, yielding one entry per CDR3 protein. The sample contains about 350,000 distinct CDR3 sequences, about 6% of which appear only once. V and J are TRBV6-2 or TRBV6-3 and TRBJ2-1; D call uncertain. Sample: whole blood, taken in connection with sensitization to the hapten diphenylcyclopropenone (DPC). This receptor was identified in a woman between 18 and 29 years old with alopecia areata. Some clones in this sample may be carry-over from other donors' samples. This chain's CDR3 is CASSYSKPFPAYNEQFF. CDR3 nucleotide sequence: TGTGCCAGCAGTTACTCGAAACCCTTTCCGGCATACAATGAGCAGTTCTTC.